This record looks at one TCR beta chain sequence and its context. The repertoire was sequenced with immunoSEQ multiplex PCR; TCRdb's copy has only in-frame clones and lacks some. The sample yields 100,000 to 150,000 clones, 93% seen once. The data originate from a study of T cell changes during pregnancy in multiple sclerosis. Germline V CDR1 and CDR2: SGHVS, FNYEAQ. J lost 9 bases, V lost 0 bases, and 10 bases had no gene match. The CDR3 has 15 residues. The chain is built from TRBV7-6 and TRBJ2-7; TRBD1 aligns across 8 bases. The sample here was peripheral blood, taken before pregnancy. The source of this sequence is a female donor with multiple sclerosis, enrolled in a pregnancy study. The CDR3: CASSLASGTGSWQYF. In DNA, the CDR3 is TGTGCCAGCAGCTTAGCTTCCGGGACAGGTTCGTGGCAGTACTTC.